Listed below are T cell receptor beta chains from one sample, sequenced in a study of blood T cell repertoires in COVID-19. Sequenced by immunoSEQ multiplex PCR; TCRdb stores in-frame clones only, minus some. The data show 350,000 or so clones, roughly 90% seen once. Sequences were obtained from PBMCs or T cells enriched from blood (not recorded which). These receptors came from a woman in her 30s who had been exposed to COVID-19. The CDR3 runs from the conserved cysteine through the conserved F or W. Fields, in order: D gene, V gene, J gene, clone size, CDR3 protein, CDR3 DNA. D genes are given only for firm matches. Clone size is given for some rows only: seen once, a few or many times, or a class if the clone is expanded.

d_gene: TRBD1
v_gene: TRBV5-1
j_gene: TRBJ1-2
abundance: .
CDR3aa: CASSFEAQGAGGGYTF
CDR3nt: TGCGCCAGCAGCTTTGAAGCACAGGGGGCGGGAGGAGGCTACACCTTC

d_gene: TRBD1
v_gene: TRBV18
j_gene: TRBJ1-5
abundance: .
CDR3aa: CASSPDRGNSNQPQHF
CDR3nt: TGTGCCAGCTCACCGGACAGGGGGAATAGCAATCAGCCCCAGCATTTT

d_gene: TRBD2
v_gene: TRBV9
j_gene: TRBJ2-1
abundance: once
CDR3aa: CASSPRLAGGYNNEQFF
CDR3nt: TGTGCCAGCAGCCCCCGACTAGCGGGAGGTTATAACAATGAGCAGTTCTTC

d_gene: .
v_gene: TRBV21-1
j_gene: TRBJ1-1
abundance: few
CDR3aa: CASSIRQGENTEAFF
CDR3nt: TGTGCCAGCAGCATTCGACAGGGGGAGAACACTGAAGCTTTCTTT

d_gene: TRBD2
v_gene: TRBV30
j_gene: TRBJ2-3
abundance: .
CDR3aa: CAWSPSGRRADTQYF
CDR3nt: TGTGCCTGGAGTCCTAGCGGGAGGAGGGCAGATACGCAGTATTTT

d_gene: .
v_gene: TRBV19
j_gene: TRBJ2-1
abundance: .
CDR3aa: CASSIGLDNEQFF
CDR3nt: TGTGCCAGTAGTATAGGACTAGATAATGAGCAGTTCTTC

d_gene: .
v_gene: TRBV19
j_gene: TRBJ2-3
abundance: .
CDR3aa: CASSIFQGHHTDTQYF
CDR3nt: TGTGCCAGTAGTATCTTCCAGGGACATCACACAGATACGCAGTATTTT

d_gene: TRBD2
v_gene: TRBV12-5
j_gene: TRBJ2-2
abundance: .
CDR3aa: CASGSTGTRLTGELFF
CDR3nt: TGTGCTAGTGGTTCAACCGGGACTAGACTCACCGGGGAGCTGTTTTTT

d_gene: .
v_gene: TRBV5-1
j_gene: TRBJ1-6
abundance: .
CDR3aa: CASSLRGSGSPLHF
CDR3nt: TGCGCCAGCAGCTTGAGGGGGTCGGGTTCACCCCTCCACTTT

d_gene: .
v_gene: TRBV19
j_gene: TRBJ2-7
abundance: .
CDR3aa: CASSILGYEQYF
CDR3nt: TGTGCCAGTAGTATTCTAGGTTACGAGCAGTACTTC

d_gene: TRBD2
v_gene: TRBV29-1
j_gene: TRBJ2-3
abundance: .
CDR3aa: CSVGLAVLTDTQYF
CDR3nt: TGCAGCGTGGGACTAGCGGTACTCACAGATACGCAGTATTTT

d_gene: .
v_gene: TRBV6-6
j_gene: TRBJ2-6
abundance: .
CDR3aa: CASRGTHSGANVLTF
CDR3nt: TGTGCTTCACGAGGGACACACTCTGGGGCCAACGTCCTGACTTTC

d_gene: TRBD1
v_gene: TRBV15
j_gene: TRBJ1-6
abundance: .
CDR3aa: CATSRRPGQLNSPLHF
CDR3nt: TGTGCCACCAGCAGGAGACCGGGACAGCTTAATTCACCCCTCCACTTT

d_gene: TRBD1
v_gene: TRBV30
j_gene: TRBJ1-2
abundance: .
CDR3aa: CAWSVGTGGGYTF
CDR3nt: TGTGCCTGGAGTGTCGGTACAGGGGGTGGCTACACCTTC

d_gene: TRBD2
v_gene: TRBV3-1/TRBV3-2
j_gene: TRBJ2-7
abundance: .
CDR3aa: CASSQEWLADYEQYF
CDR3nt: TGTGCCAGCAGCCAAGAGTGGCTAGCGGATTACGAGCAGTACTTC

d_gene: TRBD1
v_gene: TRBV7-9
j_gene: TRBJ2-1
abundance: .
CDR3aa: CASSRAPGQASYNEQFF
CDR3nt: TGTGCCAGCAGCAGGGCACCGGGACAGGCGTCCTACAATGAGCAGTTCTTC

d_gene: TRBD2
v_gene: TRBV5-8
j_gene: TRBJ2-5
abundance: .
CDR3aa: CASSASGAVETQYF
CDR3nt: TGTGCCAGCAGCGCTAGCGGCGCCGTAGAGACCCAGTACTTC

d_gene: TRBD1
v_gene: TRBV6-6
j_gene: TRBJ2-4
abundance: .
CDR3aa: CASSRQMTGKSLAKNIQYF
CDR3nt: TGTGCCAGCAGCCGACAGATGACAGGGAAGAGTCTAGCCAAAAACATTCAGTACTTC

d_gene: TRBD1
v_gene: TRBV6-5
j_gene: TRBJ2-7
abundance: .
CDR3aa: CASSYSGQGFYNEQYF
CDR3nt: TGTGCCAGCAGTTACTCAGGACAGGGGTTTTACAACGAGCAGTACTTC

d_gene: .
v_gene: TRBV7-9
j_gene: TRBJ2-5
abundance: .
CDR3aa: CASSSRIWGEETQYF
CDR3nt: TGTGCCAGCAGCTCCCGCATCTGGGGGGAAGAGACCCAGTACTTC